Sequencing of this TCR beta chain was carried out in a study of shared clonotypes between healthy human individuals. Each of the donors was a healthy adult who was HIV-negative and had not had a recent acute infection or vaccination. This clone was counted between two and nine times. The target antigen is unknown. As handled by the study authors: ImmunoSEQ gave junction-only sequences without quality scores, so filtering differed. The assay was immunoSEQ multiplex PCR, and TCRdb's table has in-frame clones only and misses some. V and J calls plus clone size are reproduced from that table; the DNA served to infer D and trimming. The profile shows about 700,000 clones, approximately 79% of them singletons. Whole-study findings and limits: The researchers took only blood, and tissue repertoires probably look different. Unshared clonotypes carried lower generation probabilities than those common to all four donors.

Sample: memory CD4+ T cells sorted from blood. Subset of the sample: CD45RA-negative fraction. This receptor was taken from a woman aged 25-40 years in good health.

The CDR3 loop is CASSWTGGGEKLFF. As DNA, the CDR3 is TGTGCCAGCAGTTGGACAGGGGGCGGTGAAAAACTGTTTTTT. The V and J genes are TRBV2 and TRBJ1-4; 11 positions agree with TRBD1. The V gene's germline CDR1 is SNHLY and CDR2 FYNNEI. V shed 5 bases, J shed 7 bases, and the junction held 3 bases outside the gene matches. The CDR3 is made up of 14 amino acids.